This TCR beta chain comes out of a study of T-cell reconstitution after alpha-beta-depleted transplantation in children. Per the germline V gene, CDR1 is SGHRS and CDR2 is YFSETQ. V was pared by 0 bases and J by 2 bases, with 11 bases between. The CDR3 runs to 16 residues. Using unique molecular identifiers, the investigators prepared the TCRbeta library. One entry per CDR3 protein, called by TCRdb with MiXCR from the PCR reads. The sample carries 360,000 or so distinct CDR3 sequences, approximately 20% recorded once. Many counts were recorded for this clonotype. The sequence was collected from a human donor who donated a stem cell graft to a child with acute myeloid leukemia. V is TRBV5-1 and J is TRBJ2-2; D call uncertain. The sequencing used PBMCs from the stem cell graft donor, collected from the stem cell graft. The chain's CDR3 is CASSLGGPINTGELFF. CDR3 nucleotides: TGCGCCAGCAGCTTGGGCGGTCCTATTAACACCGGGGAGCTGTTTTTT.